Below, 17 T cell receptor beta chains from the same sample are listed, as sequenced in a study of blood T cell repertoires in COVID-19. Assay: immunoSEQ multiplex PCR; the TCRdb copy retains only in-frame clones and omits some. The table has some 100,000 clones, around 85% seen once; the top ten hold approximately 2.4%. Specimen: PBMCs or T cells enriched from blood (not recorded which). All receptors come from a woman in her forties or fifties who had recovered from COVID-19.

Only a few counts were recorded for this clone. The chain joins TRBV19 to TRBJ2-4, with a tentative D call TRBD1 (6 bases). Trimming took off 5 bases at V and 0 bases at J, with 14 bases between the two ends. In germline, CDR1 is LNHDA, CDR2 SQIVND (reference sequence). The CDR3 consists of 16 residues. Here the CDR3 DNA reads TGTGCCAGTAGTCTTACAGGGCCTCTAGCCAAAAACATTCAGTACTTC. It translates to CASSLTGPLAKNIQYF.

The chain carries TRBV5-8 and TRBJ1-1, with D uncertain. V was trimmed by 2 bases and J by 0 bases, leaving 11 bases between them. The CDR3 consists of 15 residues. Germline assignment: CDR1 SGHTS and CDR2 YDEGEE. The CDR3 loop reads CASSLFLSVNTEAFF. Here the CDR3 DNA reads TGTGCCAGCAGCTTATTTTTATCGGTGAACACTGAAGCTTTCTTT.

The V and J genes are TRBV6-5 and TRBJ2-7; 8 positions agree with TRBD1. CDR1 and CDR2 from the germline V gene are MNHEY and SVGAGI. With V trimmed by 6 bases and J by 3 bases, 10 bases remained unmatched. The CDR3 covers 15 residues. The DNA for the CDR3 is TGTGCCAGCAGGGACCCCGGGACAGGACTCTACGAGCAGTACTTC. Its translation is CASRDPGTGLYEQYF.

The chain is built from TRBV2 and TRBJ2-2; 10 nucleotides match TRBD2. Germline loops: CDR1 SNHLY, CDR2 FYNNEI. J gave up 6 bases and V 4 bases, and 2 bases lay outside the gene matches. CDR3 length: 14 residues. CDR3 in amino acids: CASSGGLAPGELFF. The DNA for the CDR3 is TGTGCCAGCAGTGGGGGACTAGCGCCCGGGGAGCTGTTTTTT.

This clone was found once. This chain uses TRBV28 with TRBJ1-6; no reliable D call. The CDR3 is 15 residues long. Germline CDR1 MDHEN, CDR2 SYDVKM. The V end was cut by 7 bases, the J end by 6 bases, with 16 bases between. The CDR3 DNA is TGTGCCAGCACCCCGGGGTGGCGGGGTAATTCACCCCTCCACTTT. It specifies CASTPGWRGNSPLHF.

The rearrangement uses TRBV28 and TRBJ2-7; D is possibly TRBD2 (6 bases). The CDR3 spans 16 residues. Germline V gives CDR1 MDHEN, CDR2 SYDVKM. Trimming removed 5 bases from V and 0 bases from J, with 17 bases in between. In nucleotides, the CDR3 is TGTGCCAGCAGTCCAGTGGTAGCGGCAATCTCCTACGAGCAGTACTTC. Translating gives CASSPVVAAISYEQYF. The variable domain in full, with the rest retrieved from reference TRBV28 and TRBJ2-7, is DVKVTQSSRYLVKRTGEKVFLECVQDMDHENMFWYRQDPGLGLRLIYFSYDVKMKEKGDIPEGYSVSREKKERFSLILESASTNQTSMYLCASSPVVAAISYEQYFGPGTRLTVT.

The chain combines TRBV9 with TRBJ1-4; TRBD1 agrees at 7 bases. The CDR3 extends over 14 amino acids. After removal of 2 bases from V and 5 bases from J, the junction contained 3 bases not matched to a gene. Germline V gene data show CDR1 as SGDLS and CDR2 as YYNGEE. CDR3 loop: CASSVTGLNEKLFF. CDR3 DNA: TGTGCCAGCAGCGTGACAGGGCTGAATGAAAAACTGTTTTTT.

The rearrangement uses TRBV9 and TRBJ2-3; D remains unclear. The CDR3 is 11 amino acids. V lost 4 bases, J lost 2 bases, and 2 bases lay in between. From germline, CDR1 is SGDLS and CDR2 YYNGEE. CDR3 loop: CASSLTDTQYF. CDR3 DNA sequence: TGTGCCAGCAGCCTCACAGATACGCAGTATTTT.

The sample holds many counts of this clone. DNA for the CDR3: TGTGCCAGCAGCCAAGATTGGTCTAGCGGGGGGGCTTCCGGGGAGCTGTTTTTT. This codes for CASSQDWSSGGASGELFF. The chain combines TRBV4-2 with TRBJ2-2, with 12 bases matching TRBD2. The CDR3 has 18 amino acids. Germline CDR1 LGHNA, CDR2 YNFKEQ. Germline trimming cut 0 bases from V and 6 bases from J; bases unmatched to any gene: 8.

The CDR3 protein is CASRASGEAGNTIYF. The DNA for the CDR3 is TGTGCCAGCAGAGCTAGCGGGGAGGCTGGAAACACCATATATTTT. The chain is built from TRBV2 and TRBJ1-3; no clear D. CDR1 is SNHLY and CDR2 is FYNNEI in the germline V gene. V lost 6 bases and J 2 bases, leaving 14 bases between the germline ends. CDR3 size: 15 residues. Together with reference TRBV2 and TRBJ1-3, the CDR3 gives the full variable domain: EPEVTQTPSHQVTQMGQEVILRCVPISNHLYFYWYRQILGQKVEFLVSFYNNEISEKSEIFDDQFSVERPDGSNFTLKIRSTKLEDSAMYFCASRASGEAGNTIYFGEGSWLTVV.

V is TRBV6-5 and J is TRBJ2-7; D might be TRBD2 (6 bases). CDR1 is MNHEY, CDR2 SVGAGI, per germline. Trimming stripped 0 bases from V and 2 bases from J, with 14 bases between. This CDR3 contains 16 residues. CDR3 amino acids: CASSYSGGKKTYEQYF. The CDR3 DNA reads as TGTGCCAGCAGTTACTCGGGGGGTAAGAAGACCTACGAGCAGTACTTC.

J is TRBJ2-5 and V is TRBV18, with D perhaps TRBD1 (6 bases). The CDR3 is 16 amino acids. In germline, CDR1 is KGHSH, CDR2 LQKENI. Between the trimmed V and J ends, which lost 1 base and 1 base, there was a span of 13 bases. CDR3 DNA: TGTGCCAGCTCACCACGGTTTACAGGGCCCCAAGAGACCCAGTACTTC. Protein: CASSPRFTGPQETQYF.

V usage is TRBV18 and J usage is TRBJ2-3, with 7 bases aligning to TRBD1. Trimming removed 2 bases from V and 4 bases from J; junction bases left unmatched: 6. Germline loops: CDR1 KGHSH, CDR2 LQKENI. The CDR3 covers 15 residues. The CDR3 nucleotides read TGTGCCAGCTCACCAACAGGGGATCGGTCAGATACGCAGTATTTT. Its translation: CASSPTGDRSDTQYF.

CDR3 sequence reads: CASSGLVWEANTQYF. DNA of the CDR3: TGTGCCAGCAGCGGCCTAGTTTGGGAGGCAAATACGCAGTATTTT. The chain employs TRBV9 and TRBJ2-3, with D possibly being TRBD2 (6 bases). The V and J ends lost 3 bases and 7 bases respectively, with 18 bases between them. The germline V gene has CDR1 SGDLS and CDR2 YYNGEE. This CDR3 contains 15 residues.

This rearrangement joins TRBV24-1 to TRBJ1-2; TRBD1 aligns across 7 bases. This CDR3 contains 17 residues. After removal of 3 bases from V and 8 bases from J, the junction contained 17 bases not matched to a gene. Germline CDR1 is KGHDR and CDR2 is SFDVKD. DNA of the CDR3: TGTGCCACCAGTGATCCCACAGGGGTAGCCGTCGGGGGAGGCTACACCTTC. Translating gives CATSDPTGVAVGGGYTF.

V usage is TRBV6-2 or TRBV6-3 and J usage is TRBJ1-1; D perhaps matches TRBD1 (5 bases). The V end lost 6 bases, the J end lost 1 base, and 15 bases lay between the germline ends. CDR3 size: 15 residues. CDR1 and CDR2 (germline): MNHEY, SVGEGT. The CDR3 coding sequence is TGTGCCAGCAGCCCAACAGGCTGGGGGAACACTGAAGCTTTCTTT. Its translation: CASSPTGWGNTEAFF.

This clone was recorded once. This chain uses TRBV9 with TRBJ1-1, with D perhaps matching TRBD1 (6 bases). The germline gives CDR1 SGDLS, CDR2 YYNGEE. V lost 2 bases and J lost 4, with 15 bases in between. The CDR3 covers 15 residues. DNA of the CDR3: TGTGCCAGCAGCGTCGCAGGGGATGGTGGCACTGAAGCTTTCTTT. This encodes CASSVAGDGGTEAFF.